These T cell receptor beta chains were read from a single sample in a study of cytomegalovirus exposure and HLA in healthy donors. This table comes from immunoSEQ multiplex PCR, and its TCRdb copy is limited to in-frame clones, with some not included. The sample records 160,000 or so clones, roughly 80% being singletons. Sequenced material: PBMCs. The source of these receptors is a male donor in good health and CMV-seropositive. CDR3s include the opening cysteine and the closing phenylalanine or tryptophan. The order of the fields is V gene, CDR3 protein.

v_call: TRBV28; cdr3_aa: CASSPGQGMAQPQHF
v_call: TRBV18; cdr3_aa: CASPRGTNTGELFF
v_call: TRBV7-6; cdr3_aa: CASSLVPPGQGVETYNSPLHF
v_call: TRBV9; cdr3_aa: CASSAPGRNEQYF
v_call: TRBV9; cdr3_aa: CASSVTTETQYF
v_call: TRBV7-6; cdr3_aa: CASTTGTGIYEQYF
v_call: TRBV11-2; cdr3_aa: CASSLTSRSQYGYTF
v_call: TRBV19; cdr3_aa: CATQPRGMSYNEQFF
v_call: TRBV27; cdr3_aa: CASSLTGGRSYNEQFF
v_call: TRBV11-2; cdr3_aa: CASSASPGLADYNEQFF
v_call: TRBV7-8; cdr3_aa: CASSFDRREKLFF
v_call: TRBV7-6; cdr3_aa: CASSRDRADEKLFF
v_call: TRBV18; cdr3_aa: CASSETTGSPTDTQYF
v_call: TRBV6-4; cdr3_aa: CASKGRLAAFYEQYF
v_call: TRBV9; cdr3_aa: CASSAEPMREQFF
v_call: TRBV28; cdr3_aa: CASEARNQPQHF
v_call: TRBV9; cdr3_aa: CASSVAGINEQFF
v_call: TRBV27; cdr3_aa: CASSFLARQEHYGYTF
v_call: TRBV27; cdr3_aa: CASSSGGVSGYTF
v_call: TRBV19; cdr3_aa: CASTQNRGDIQYF
v_call: TRBV27; cdr3_aa: CASSPQETGTSGSSAKNIQYF
v_call: TRBV15; cdr3_aa: CATSGGQMNTEAFF
v_call: TRBV5-1; cdr3_aa: CASSLRERYEQYF
v_call: TRBV18; cdr3_aa: CASSAPGVAQETQYF
v_call: TRBV19; cdr3_aa: CASRYYSNQPQHF
v_call: TRBV7-9; cdr3_aa: CASSLYPFGTGEGTQYF
v_call: TRBV11-3; cdr3_aa: CASSSRTGLVRETQYF